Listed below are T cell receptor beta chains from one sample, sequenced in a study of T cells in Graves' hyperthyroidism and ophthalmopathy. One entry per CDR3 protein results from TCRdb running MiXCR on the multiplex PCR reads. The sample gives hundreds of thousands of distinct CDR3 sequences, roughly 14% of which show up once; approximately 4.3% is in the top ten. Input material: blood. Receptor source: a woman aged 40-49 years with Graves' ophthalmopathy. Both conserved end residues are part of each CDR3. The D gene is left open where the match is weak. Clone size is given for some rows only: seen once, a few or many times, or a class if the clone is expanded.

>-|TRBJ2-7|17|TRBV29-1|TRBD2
TGCAGCGTTGAGATACCGGTACTAGCGGGAGTCCCCTACGAGCAGTACTTC
CSVEIPVLAGVPYEQYF
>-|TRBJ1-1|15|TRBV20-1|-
TGCAGTGCTAGAGAGTCGGGGATCGGCTCCCTTAGGGCTCTCTTT
CSARESGIGSLRALF
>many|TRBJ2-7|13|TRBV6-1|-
TGTGCCAGCACTGATCTAAGTACCTACGAGCAGTACTTC
CASTDLSTYEQYF
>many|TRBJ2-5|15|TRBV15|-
TGTGCCACCAGCAGAGATGTTAAGGGTTCAGAGACCCAGTACTTC
CATSRDVKGSETQYF
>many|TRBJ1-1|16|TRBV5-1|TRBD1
TGCGCCAGCAGCCCATCTACAGGGGTGGAGAACACTGAAGCTTTCTTT
CASSPSTGVENTEAFF
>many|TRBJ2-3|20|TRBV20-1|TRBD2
TGCAGTGCTAGAGATGGGAGGGAGGGTCCTAGCGGGAGGCTTGCAGATACGCAGTATTTT
CSARDGREGPSGRLADTQYF
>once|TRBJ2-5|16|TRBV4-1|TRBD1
TGCGCCAGCAGCCACTTGACAGGGTCGCGCATAGAGACCCAGTACTTC
CASSHLTGSRIETQYF
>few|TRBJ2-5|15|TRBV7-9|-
TGTGCCAGCAGCATTAACCCGGGATATCAAGAGACCCAGTACTTC
CASSINPGYQETQYF
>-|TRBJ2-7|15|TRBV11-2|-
TGTGCCAGCAGCTGGGGAGTCTCGGGTCTCTACGAGCAGTACTTC
CASSWGVSGLYEQYF
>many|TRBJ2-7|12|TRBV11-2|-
TGTGCCAGCAGCTTAGTCACTCGGGAGCAGTACTTC
CASSLVTREQYF
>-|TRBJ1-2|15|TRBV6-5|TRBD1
TGTGCCAGCAGTTACTCCCAGGGGGCATCTTATGGCTACACCTTC
CASSYSQGASYGYTF
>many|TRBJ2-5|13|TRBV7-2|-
TGTGCCAGCAGGAGACATGTGCAGGAGACCCAGTACTTC
CASRRHVQETQYF
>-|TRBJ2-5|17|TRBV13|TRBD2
TGTGCCAGCAGCTTAGTAGGGACTAGCGGGAGCCGGGAGACCCAGTACTTC
CASSLVGTSGSRETQYF